One T cell receptor (beta chain) is described in this entry. Its matching antigen is unknown. This sample stems from a study of cytomegalovirus exposure and HLA in healthy donors. Researchers ran the PCR with 60 Vbeta and 13 Jbeta primers. Some clones are missing from TCRdb's copy, which holds only in-frame ones; the method was immunoSEQ multiplex PCR. Of 210,000 or so clones detected, roughly 79% appear once; the ten largest clones hold about 0.6%. Points from the study as a whole: Most TCR beta V segments were productive about 87% or about 30% of the time in an earlier analysis. Highly shared sequence variants in one cluster were likely a sequencing artifact.

Germline V lookup: CDR1 LGHNA, CDR2 YNFKEQ. CDR3 size: 15 residues. V shed 4 bases and J 7 bases; nucleotides not matched to a gene: 9. The genes are TRBV4-2 and TRBJ2-1; TRBD2 agrees at 8 bases. This TCR came from a woman aged 40 to 49 in good health and CMV-seronegative. The sequenced sample was PBMCs. The DNA of the CDR3 is TGTGCCAGCAGCCGAGACGGGGGGGCCTGGAATGAGCAGTTCTTC. Protein product: CASSRDGGAWNEQFF.